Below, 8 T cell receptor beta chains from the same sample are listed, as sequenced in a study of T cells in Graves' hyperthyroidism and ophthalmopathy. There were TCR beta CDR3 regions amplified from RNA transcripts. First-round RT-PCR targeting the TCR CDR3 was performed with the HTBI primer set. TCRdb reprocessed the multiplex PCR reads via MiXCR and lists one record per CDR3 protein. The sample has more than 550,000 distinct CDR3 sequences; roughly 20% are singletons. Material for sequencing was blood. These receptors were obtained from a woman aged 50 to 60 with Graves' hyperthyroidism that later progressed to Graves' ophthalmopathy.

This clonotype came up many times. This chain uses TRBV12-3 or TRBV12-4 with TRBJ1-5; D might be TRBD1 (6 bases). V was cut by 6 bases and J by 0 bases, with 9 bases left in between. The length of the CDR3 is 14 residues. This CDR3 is CASSGQNSNQPQHF. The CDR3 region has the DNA TGTGCCAGCAGCGGACAGAATAGCAATCAGCCCCAGCATTTT.

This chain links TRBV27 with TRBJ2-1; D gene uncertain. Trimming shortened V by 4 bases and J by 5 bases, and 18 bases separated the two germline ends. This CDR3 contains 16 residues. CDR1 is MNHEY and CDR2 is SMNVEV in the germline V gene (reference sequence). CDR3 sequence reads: CASSYLLASAHNEQFF. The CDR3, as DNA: TGTGCCAGCAGTTACCTGTTAGCCTCCGCCCACAATGAGCAGTTCTTC.

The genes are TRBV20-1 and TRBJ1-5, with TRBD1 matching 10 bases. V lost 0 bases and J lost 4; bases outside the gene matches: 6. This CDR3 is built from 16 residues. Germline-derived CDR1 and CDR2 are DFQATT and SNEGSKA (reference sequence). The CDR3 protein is CSARDPGQGSNQPQHF. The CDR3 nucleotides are TGCAGTGCTAGAGATCCGGGACAGGGGTCAAATCAGCCCCAGCATTTT.

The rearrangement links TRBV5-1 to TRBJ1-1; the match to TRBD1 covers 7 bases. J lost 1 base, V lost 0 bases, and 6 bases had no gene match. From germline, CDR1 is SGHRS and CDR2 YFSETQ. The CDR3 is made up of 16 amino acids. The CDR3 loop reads CASSLGWAGGNTEAFF. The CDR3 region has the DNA TGCGCCAGCAGCTTGGGTTGGGCAGGGGGGAACACTGAAGCTTTCTTT. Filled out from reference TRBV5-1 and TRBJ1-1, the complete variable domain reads KAGVTQTPRYLIKTRGQQVTLSCSPISGHRSVSWYQQTPGQGLQFLFEYFSETQRNKGNFPGRFSGRQFSNSRSEMNVSTLELGDSALYLCASSLGWAGGNTEAFFGQGTRLTVV.

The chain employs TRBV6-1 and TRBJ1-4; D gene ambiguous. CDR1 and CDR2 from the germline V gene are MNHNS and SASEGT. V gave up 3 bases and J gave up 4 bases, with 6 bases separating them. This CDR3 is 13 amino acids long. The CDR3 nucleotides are TGTGCCAGCAGTGATGAGATTAATGAAAAACTGTTTTTT. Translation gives CASSDEINEKLFF.

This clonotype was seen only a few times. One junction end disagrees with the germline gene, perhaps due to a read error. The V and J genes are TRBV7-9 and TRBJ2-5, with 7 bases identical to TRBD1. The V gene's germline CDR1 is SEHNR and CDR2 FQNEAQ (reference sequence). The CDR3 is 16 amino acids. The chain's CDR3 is CASGLISLGQKETQYF. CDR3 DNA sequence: TGTGCCAGCGGCTTAATCTCTTTGGGACAGAAAGAGACCCAGTACTTC.

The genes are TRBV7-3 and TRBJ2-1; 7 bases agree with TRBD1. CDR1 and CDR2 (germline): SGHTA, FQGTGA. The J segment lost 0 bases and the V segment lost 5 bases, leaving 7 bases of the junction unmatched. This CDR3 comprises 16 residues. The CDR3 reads CASSPPGQSSYNEQFF. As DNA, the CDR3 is TGTGCCAGCAGCCCGCCGGGACAGAGCTCCTACAATGAGCAGTTCTTC.

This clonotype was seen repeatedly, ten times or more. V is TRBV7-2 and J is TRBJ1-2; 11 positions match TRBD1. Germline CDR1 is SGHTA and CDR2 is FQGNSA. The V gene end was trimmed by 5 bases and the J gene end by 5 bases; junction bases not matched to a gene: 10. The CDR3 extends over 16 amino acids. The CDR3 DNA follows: TGTGCCAGCAGCCTCCTCGGACAGGGGGCTTCTTATGGCTACACCTTC. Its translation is CASSLLGQGASYGYTF.